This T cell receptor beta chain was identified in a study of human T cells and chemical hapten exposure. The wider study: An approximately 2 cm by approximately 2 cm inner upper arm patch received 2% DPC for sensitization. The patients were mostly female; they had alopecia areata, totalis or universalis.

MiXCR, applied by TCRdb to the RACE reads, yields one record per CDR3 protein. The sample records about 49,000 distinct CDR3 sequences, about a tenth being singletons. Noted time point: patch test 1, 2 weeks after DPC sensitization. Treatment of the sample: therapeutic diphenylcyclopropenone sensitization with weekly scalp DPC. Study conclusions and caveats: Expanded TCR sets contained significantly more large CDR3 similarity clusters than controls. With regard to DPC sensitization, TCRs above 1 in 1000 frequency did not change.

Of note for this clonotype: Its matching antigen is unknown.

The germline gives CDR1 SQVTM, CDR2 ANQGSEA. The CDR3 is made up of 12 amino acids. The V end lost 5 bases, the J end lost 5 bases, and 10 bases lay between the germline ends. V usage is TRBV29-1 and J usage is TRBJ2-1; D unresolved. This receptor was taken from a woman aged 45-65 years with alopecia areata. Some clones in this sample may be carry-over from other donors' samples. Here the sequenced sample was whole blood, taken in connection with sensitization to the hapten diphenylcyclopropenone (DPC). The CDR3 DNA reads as TGCAGCGTTCAGCAACCCCACAATGAGCAGTTCTTC. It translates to CSVQQPHNEQFF.